What follows is one T cell receptor (beta chain) and its context. Its specificity is unknown. The germline gene is not matched at one end of the junction; a read error may be the cause. The CDR3 spans 13 residues. Looked up from germline, CDR1 is SEHNR and CDR2 is FQNEAQ (reference sequence). 5'RACE primed at constant segments yielded TCR alpha and TCR beta cDNA libraries bearing sample barcodes and UMIs. TCRdb processed the 5' RACE reads anew with MiXCR; each CDR3 protein has one entry. Of about 350,000 distinct CDR3 sequences listed, roughly 20% are singletons. This entry belongs to a study of T-cell memory formation after mild COVID-19. Study-level background: Largely donor-specific sequence clusters came from two donors. Findings and caveats of the study: Contracting CD4+ clones were located mainly in CM and EM, and CD8+ clones in EMRA.

Sequencing was done on a sample of PBMCs or a T cell subset sorted from them (not recorded which). The receptor comes from a man between 18 and 29 years old who had mild COVID-19 (a few samples of this study predate the infection). Cell type and time point are not known. V gene TRBV7-9 combines with J gene TRBJ2-1; D gene ambiguous. CDR3 amino acids: CASSLDAGPRTVF. The DNA of the CDR3 is TGTGCCAGCAGCTTAGACGCCGGTCCCCGAACCGTCTTC. Supplemented by reference TRBV7-9 and TRBJ2-1, the full variable domain reads DTGVSQNPRHKITKRGQNVTFRCDPISEHNRLYWYRQTLGQGPEFLTYFQNEAQLEKSRLLSDRFSAERPKGSFSTLEIQRTEQGDSAMYLCASSLDAGPRTVFGPGTRLTVL.